Here is one T cell receptor beta chain with its context. The source of the sample is a study of T cell changes during pregnancy in multiple sclerosis. The assay was immunoSEQ multiplex PCR, and TCRdb's table has in-frame clones only and misses some. This table holds tens of thousands of clones, 90% to 95% found once. Germline CDR1 and CDR2: SGHAT and FQNNGV. V was clipped by 5 bases and J by 5 bases, with 9 bases between them. This CDR3 contains 12 residues. The sequencing used CD8+ T cells from peripheral blood mononuclear cells, collected before pregnancy. This receptor was identified in a female donor with multiple sclerosis, enrolled in a pregnancy study. V gene TRBV11-2 combines with J gene TRBJ2-5; unclear D gene. The CDR3 region is CASSPPGETQYF. CDR3 nucleotides: TGTGCCAGCAGCCCACCCGGGGAGACCCAGTACTTC.